This T cell receptor (beta chain) was recorded in a study of OX40 agonist ivuxolimab in advanced cancers. Overall study: Anti-PD-1, anti-PD-L1 or anti-CTLA-4 therapy given earlier was allowed, and around 40% had some.

Regarding the study as a whole: Partial responders dosed at 0.1-3.0 mg/kg displayed clonal expansion ranking among the lowest.

The CDR3 has 13 amino acids. From germline, CDR1 is SGHAT and CDR2 FQNNGV. The V end was cut by 0 bases, the J end by 14 bases, with 11 bases between. Sequencing used immunoSEQ multiplex PCR; TCRdb keeps in-frame clones, though not all of them. In the table there are tens of thousands of clones, about 88% of which are singletons. Concerning this clone itself: What it binds is unknown.

The TCR comes from an adult with an advanced solid tumor such as melanoma, head and neck, liver or kidney cancer. V and J are TRBV11-2 and TRBJ1-6; unclear D gene. The sequences come from CD4+ or CD8+ T cells sorted from blood, collected in a trial of the OX40 agonist ivuxolimab. As DNA, the CDR3 is TGTGCCAGCAGCTTAGAGTTAGGGTGGGCCCTCCACTTT. This codes for CASSLELGWALHF.